Presented here are 26 T cell receptor beta chains from one specimen sequenced in a study of shared clonotypes between healthy human individuals. The assay was immunoSEQ multiplex PCR, and TCRdb's table has in-frame clones only and misses some. The sample holds approximately 980,000 clones, around 80% seen once. The sequenced sample consisted of memory CD4+ T cells sorted from blood. The subset was: CD45RA-negative fraction. The receptors here all came from a man aged 18 to 29 in good health.

This chain joins TRBV4-1 and TRBJ2-2; 13 nucleotides align to TRBD2. CDR1 is MGHRA and CDR2 is YSYEKL in the germline V gene. The CDR3 is 15 residues long. The trim removed 4 bases at V and 6 bases at J, leaving 2 bases unmatched. For the CDR3, the DNA is TGCGCCAGCAGCCGAACTAGCGGGAGGGCCGGGGAGCTGTTTTTT. It yields the protein CASSRTSGRAGELFF.

This clone was observed at least ten times. Other nucleotide sequences from this sample produce the same CDR3. The chain employs TRBV19 and TRBJ1-5; TRBD1 aligns across 10 bases. V dropped 6 bases and J dropped 7; count of bases not matched to a gene: 3. Germline loops: CDR1 LNHDA, CDR2 SQIVND (reference sequence). This CDR3 is built from 13 residues. The CDR3 nucleotides are TGTGCCAGTAGCGGACAGGGGGGCCAGCCCCAGCATTTT. Protein: CASSGQGGQPQHF.

The chain joins TRBV19 to TRBJ2-3, with 8 bases matching TRBD1. V shed 4 bases and J 1 base; nucleotides not matched to a gene: 7. The CDR3 is made up of 16 amino acids. Germline V gene data show CDR1 as LNHDA and CDR2 as SQIVND (reference sequence). The CDR3 reads CASSTQTGARTDTQYF. CDR3 DNA: TGTGCCAGTAGTACACAGACAGGGGCCCGCACAGATACGCAGTATTTT.

The chain uses TRBV30 and TRBJ2-5; D is possibly TRBD1 (6 bases). CDR1 and CDR2 from the germline V gene are GTSNPN and SVGIG (reference sequence). The CDR3 runs 13 residues. Trimming took off 4 bases at V and 7 bases at J, with 16 bases between the two ends. This CDR3 is CAWTRQAPRTQYF. Here the CDR3 DNA reads TGTGCCTGGACTCGACAGGCCCCGCGGACCCAGTACTTC. Full variable domain (outside the CDR3, taken from reference TRBV30 and TRBJ2-5): SQTIHQWPATLVQPVGSPLSLECTVEGTSNPNLYWYRQAAGRGLQLLFYSVGIGQISSEVPQNLSASRPQDRQFILSSKKLLLSDSGFYLCAWTRQAPRTQYFGPGTRLLVL.

The rearrangement uses TRBV9 and TRBJ1-6, with D perhaps TRBD1 (5 bases). CDR1 and CDR2 from the germline V gene are SGDLS and YYNGEE. The V gene lost 0 bases and the J gene lost 6 bases, with 28 bases spanning the gap. The CDR3 is made up of 21 amino acids. The DNA for the CDR3 is TGTGCCAGCAGCGTAGTCGATAGTCGCCCACAGGCCTTATTATCTAATTCACCCCTCCACTTT. Amino acid sequence: CASSVVDSRPQALLSNSPLHF.

V is TRBV5-1 and J is TRBJ1-1, with unresolved D. The germline V gene encodes CDR1 SGHRS and CDR2 YFSETQ. Trimming took off 7 bases at V and 3 bases at J, with 13 bases between the two ends. The CDR3 length is 13 residues. DNA of the CDR3: TGCGCCAGCGCGGTGGGAAAGGACACTGAAGCTTTCTTT. It specifies CASAVGKDTEAFF.

The V call is TRBV7-9, the J call TRBJ1-1; possibly TRBD1 for D (5 bases). Germline CDR1 SEHNR, CDR2 FQNEAQ (reference sequence). The CDR3 spans 15 residues. V was trimmed by 0 bases and J by 1 base, leaving 9 bases between them. The CDR3 region has the DNA TGTGCCAGCAGCTTAGCTCCTCAGGGGAACACTGAAGCTTTCTTT. Translated: CASSLAPQGNTEAFF.

As concerns this clone: Within the sample, other DNA sequences also encode this same CDR3. The rearrangement links TRBV15 to TRBJ2-7; TRBD1 aligns across 9 bases. The CDR3 has 13 amino acids. Per germline, CDR1 LNHNV and CDR2 YYDKDF (reference sequence). V dropped 5 bases and J dropped 4; count of bases not matched to a gene: 3. DNA of the CDR3: TGTGCCACCAGCCGACAGGGGGGATACGAGCAGTACTTC. It yields the protein CATSRQGGYEQYF.

A few counts support this clone. A read error is possible here, since a much larger clone lies one base away. The chain links TRBV5-4 to TRBJ1-2; D remains ambiguous. CDR3 length: 13 residues. In germline, CDR1 is SGHNT, CDR2 YYREEE (reference sequence). Trimming shortened V by 0 bases and J by 2 bases, and 5 bases separated the two germline ends. The CDR3 is CASSLVGNYGYTF. Written as DNA, the CDR3 is TGTGCCAGCAGCTTGGTCGGGAACTATGGCTACACCTTC.

V and J are TRBV7-2 and TRBJ1-1; 8 positions agree with TRBD1. This CDR3 has 15 residues. The V and J ends lost 3 bases and 0 bases, in that order; junction bases with no gene match: 3. Germline values: CDR1 SGHTA, CDR2 FQGNSA. The CDR3 region has the DNA TGTGCCAGCAGCTTCCACAGGGGGGTGAACACTGAAGCTTTCTTT. This sequence encodes CASSFHRGVNTEAFF.

This chain links TRBV30 with TRBJ2-7, with TRBD1 matching over 7 bases. Germline CDR1 and CDR2: GTSNPN and SVGIG (reference sequence). This CDR3 comprises 16 residues. Losses at the gene ends were 0 bases for V and 4 bases for J; bases not matched to a gene: 12. CDR3 bases: TGTGCCTGGAGTGTACTCAGGAGACAGGGTCTTTACGAGCAGTACTTC. It codes for CAWSVLRRQGLYEQYF. Combining the CDR3 with reference TRBV30 and TRBJ2-7 gives the whole variable domain SQTIHQWPATLVQPVGSPLSLECTVEGTSNPNLYWYRQAAGRGLQLLFYSVGIGQISSEVPQNLSASRPQDRQFILSSKKLLLSDSGFYLCAWSVLRRQGLYEQYFGPGTRLTVT.

This sequence joins TRBV12-5 and TRBJ2-4; possibly TRBD2 for D (5 bases). CDR3 size: 14 residues. Deletions cut 1 base from V and 11 bases from J, with 15 bases between. Looked up from germline, CDR1 is LGHNT and CDR2 is FRNRAP. CDR3 bases: TGTGCTAGTGGTTTGGGGGTCTCCACTAGTCTTCAGTACTTC. It encodes CASGLGVSTSLQYF.

V usage is TRBV5-4 and J usage is TRBJ1-2; the match to TRBD1 covers 9 bases. Trimming removed 3 bases from V and 4 bases from J; junction bases left unmatched: 16. This CDR3 is built from 18 residues. CDR1 is SGHNT and CDR2 is YYREEE in the germline V gene (reference sequence). In DNA, the CDR3 is TGTGCCAGCAGCTCTCCGGGACAGGGTCCTTTAACCACCTATGGCTACACCTTC. It specifies CASSSPGQGPLTTYGYTF.

V gene TRBV6-1 combines with J gene TRBJ2-7; TRBD2 aligns across 7 bases. Germline lookup yields CDR1 MNHNS and CDR2 SASEGT. The CDR3 sequence is 15 residues long. The trim removed 4 bases at V and 5 bases at J, leaving 11 bases unmatched. The CDR3 region has the DNA TGTGCCAGCAGTGCCCTGGGACTAAAGGGCAACGAGCAGTACTTC. It translates to CASSALGLKGNEQYF.

This clone has just one count. The chain uses TRBV28 and TRBJ2-7; 9 bases match TRBD1. V dropped 8 bases and J dropped 7; count of bases not matched to a gene: 6. Germline CDR1 is MDHEN and CDR2 is SYDVKM. This CDR3 is 12 amino acids long. In DNA form, the CDR3 reads TGTGCCAGCGGGACAGGGACTACGGAGCAGTACTTC. Protein sequence: CASGTGTTEQYF.

This chain connects TRBV28 to TRBJ1-5, with unresolved D. The CDR3 extends over 16 amino acids. Germline V CDR1 and CDR2: MDHEN, SYDVKM. Trimming shortened V by 6 bases and J by 4 bases, and 19 bases separated the two germline ends. CDR3 DNA sequence: TGTGCCAGCAGGGCAAGCGAGGGTAGGGCGAATCAGCCCCAGCATTTT. It encodes CASRASEGRANQPQHF. The entire variable domain, with the rest obtained from reference TRBV28 and TRBJ1-5, is as follows: DVKVTQSSRYLVKRTGEKVFLECVQDMDHENMFWYRQDPGLGLRLIYFSYDVKMKEKGDIPEGYSVSREKKERFSLILESASTNQTSMYLCASRASEGRANQPQHFGDGTRLSIL.

This rearrangement joins TRBV1 to TRBJ2-3. TRBV1 is tagged as a pseudogene. There are 18 residues in the CDR3. CDR3 sequence reads: CTSRKGPDPSPFTDTQYF. For the CDR3, the DNA is TGCACCAGCAGGAAAGGGCCGGATCCCTCCCCTTTCACAGATACGCAGTATTTT.

This chain connects TRBV7-2 to TRBJ1-1; 7 bases are a match to TRBD1. This CDR3 is 14 amino acids long. V trimming: 5 bases; J trimming: 1 base; junction bases outside the gene matches: 4. Germline lookup yields CDR1 SGHTA and CDR2 FQGNSA. CDR3 DNA sequence: TGTGCCAGCAGCCCTGGGACAGCGAACACTGAAGCTTTCTTT. It yields the protein CASSPGTANTEAFF.

The chain combines TRBV29-1 with TRBJ2-2; D is undetermined. The CDR3 is made up of 12 amino acids. Trimming removed 6 bases at V and 7 bases at J, with 12 bases between. Germline assignment: CDR1 SQVTM and CDR2 ANQGSEA. The CDR3 coding sequence is TGCAGCGTCAGAAGGAGTAGCGGGGAGCTGTTTTTT. Protein product: CSVRRSSGELFF.

The V gene is TRBV5-1, the J gene TRBJ2-7; tentatively, D is TRBD2 (5 bases). The CDR3 totals 16 residues. Trimming removed 2 bases at V and 0 bases at J, with 15 bases between. Germline V lookup: CDR1 SGHRS, CDR2 YFSETQ. CDR3 region: CASSFSGEGSSYEQYF. The CDR3 region has the DNA TGCGCCAGCAGCTTTTCGGGTGAAGGGAGCTCCTACGAGCAGTACTTC. Full variable domain (outside the CDR3, taken from reference TRBV5-1 and TRBJ2-7): KAGVTQTPRYLIKTRGQQVTLSCSPISGHRSVSWYQQTPGQGLQFLFEYFSETQRNKGNFPGRFSGRQFSNSRSEMNVSTLELGDSALYLCASSFSGEGSSYEQYFGPGTRLTVT.

The rearrangement links TRBV5-1 to TRBJ2-3; no reliable D call. This CDR3 has 12 amino acids. Trimming left V 4 bases short and J 5 bases short, with 8 bases between. Germline V gene data show CDR1 as SGHRS and CDR2 as YFSETQ. The CDR3 DNA sequence: TGCGCCAGCAGCCCAGAACAAGATACGCAGTATTTT. Translating it yields CASSPEQDTQYF.

The gene calls are TRBV5-1 and TRBJ2-7, with D unclear. Germline assignment: CDR1 SGHRS and CDR2 YFSETQ. The CDR3 covers 12 residues. V was pared by 3 bases and J by 4 bases, with 8 bases between. The CDR3 sequence is CASSSMKYEQYF. The CDR3, as DNA: TGCGCCAGCAGCTCGATGAAATACGAGCAGTACTTC.

This clone has only one observation. The chain employs TRBV10-2 and TRBJ2-1; 15 bases fit TRBD2. CDR3 size: 17 residues. Germline values: CDR1 WSHSY, CDR2 SAAADI. Trimming removed 0 bases from V and 15 bases from J; junction bases left unmatched: 12. The CDR3 region has the DNA TGCGCCAGCAGTGAGTCCACCCCGGGACTAGCGGGGGGCCGGCGGTTCTTC. It specifies CASSESTPGLAGGRRFF.

This clone was detected once. V gene TRBV2 combines with J gene TRBJ1-3; 7 bases are shared with TRBD1. Germline V lookup: CDR1 SNHLY, CDR2 FYNNEI. V dropped 7 bases and J dropped 2; count of bases not matched to a gene: 11. The CDR3 has 16 amino acids. DNA of the CDR3: TGTGCCAGCACACCTCAGACAGGGTTAACTGGAAACACCATATATTTT. It yields the protein CASTPQTGLTGNTIYF.

V is TRBV11-2 and J is TRBJ1-1, with a weak D call TRBD1 (5 bases). Germline V gene lookup returns CDR1 SGHAT and CDR2 FQNNGV. V gave up 4 bases and J gave up 5 bases, with 23 bases separating them. The CDR3 totals 17 residues. The CDR3 DNA is TGTGCCAGCAGCTCCGCACCCGGGGCCGTTTCGGGGACTGAAGCTTTCTTT. Protein sequence: CASSSAPGAVSGTEAFF.

About this clone itself: This specimen includes other DNA sequences encoding the same CDR3. V and J are TRBV5-1 and TRBJ1-1; D is ambiguous. The CDR3 sequence is 14 residues long. V lost 0 bases and J 0 bases, leaving 6 bases between the germline ends. Germline V gene lookup returns CDR1 SGHRS and CDR2 YFSETQ. CDR3 region: CASSLGGMNTEAFF. The CDR3, as DNA: TGCGCCAGCAGCTTGGGAGGGATGAACACTGAAGCTTTCTTT.